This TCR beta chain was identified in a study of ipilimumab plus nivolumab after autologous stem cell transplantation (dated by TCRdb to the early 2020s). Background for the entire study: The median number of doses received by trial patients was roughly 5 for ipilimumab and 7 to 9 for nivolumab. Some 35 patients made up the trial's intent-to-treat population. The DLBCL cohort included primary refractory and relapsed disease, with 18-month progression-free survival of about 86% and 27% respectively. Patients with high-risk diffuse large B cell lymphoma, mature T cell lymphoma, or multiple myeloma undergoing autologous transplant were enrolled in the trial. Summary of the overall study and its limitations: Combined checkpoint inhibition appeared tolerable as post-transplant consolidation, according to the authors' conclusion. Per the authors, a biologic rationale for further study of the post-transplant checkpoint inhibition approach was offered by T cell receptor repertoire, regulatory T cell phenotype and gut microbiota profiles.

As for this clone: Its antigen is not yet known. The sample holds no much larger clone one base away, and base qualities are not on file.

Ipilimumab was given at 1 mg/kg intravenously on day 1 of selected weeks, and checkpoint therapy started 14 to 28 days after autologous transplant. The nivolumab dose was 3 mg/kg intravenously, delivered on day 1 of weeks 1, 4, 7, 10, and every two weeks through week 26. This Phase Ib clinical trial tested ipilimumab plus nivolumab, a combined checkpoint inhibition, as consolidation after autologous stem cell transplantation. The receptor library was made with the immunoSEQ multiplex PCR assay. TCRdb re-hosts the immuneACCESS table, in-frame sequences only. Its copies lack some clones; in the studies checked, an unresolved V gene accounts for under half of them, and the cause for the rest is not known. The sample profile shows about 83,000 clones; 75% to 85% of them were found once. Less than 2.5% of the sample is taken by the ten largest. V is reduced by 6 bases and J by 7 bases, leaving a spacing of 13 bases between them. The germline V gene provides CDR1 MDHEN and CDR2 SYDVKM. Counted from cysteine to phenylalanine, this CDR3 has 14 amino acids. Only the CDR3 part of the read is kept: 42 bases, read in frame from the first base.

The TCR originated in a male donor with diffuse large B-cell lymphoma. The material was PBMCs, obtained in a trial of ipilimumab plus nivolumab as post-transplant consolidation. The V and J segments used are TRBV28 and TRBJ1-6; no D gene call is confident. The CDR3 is CASSPERANSPLHF. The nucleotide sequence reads TGTGCCAGCAGCCCAGAGAGGGCAAATTCACCCCTCCACTTT.